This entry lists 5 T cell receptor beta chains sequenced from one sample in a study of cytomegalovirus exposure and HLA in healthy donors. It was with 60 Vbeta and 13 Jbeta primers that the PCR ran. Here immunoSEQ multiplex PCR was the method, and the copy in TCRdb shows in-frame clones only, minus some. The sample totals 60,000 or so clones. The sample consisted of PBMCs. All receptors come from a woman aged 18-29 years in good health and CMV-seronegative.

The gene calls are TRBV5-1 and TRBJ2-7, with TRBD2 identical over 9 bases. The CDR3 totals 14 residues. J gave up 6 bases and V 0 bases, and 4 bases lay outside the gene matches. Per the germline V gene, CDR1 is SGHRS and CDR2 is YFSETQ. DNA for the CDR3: TGCGCCAGCAGCTTGGTGGTGACTAGCGGCGAGCAGTACTTC. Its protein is CASSLVVTSGEQYF.

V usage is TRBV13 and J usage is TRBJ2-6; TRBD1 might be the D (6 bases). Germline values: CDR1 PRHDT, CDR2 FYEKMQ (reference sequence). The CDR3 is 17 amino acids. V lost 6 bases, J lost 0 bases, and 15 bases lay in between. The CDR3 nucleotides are TGTGCCAGCAGGAGGGGGATCCTTACCTCTGGGGCCAACGTCCTGACTTTC. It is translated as CASRRGILTSGANVLTF.

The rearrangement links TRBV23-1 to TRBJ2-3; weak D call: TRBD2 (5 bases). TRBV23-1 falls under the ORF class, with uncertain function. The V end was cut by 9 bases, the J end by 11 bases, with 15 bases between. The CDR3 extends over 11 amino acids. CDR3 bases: TGCGCCAGATTCGGCCCCCGGGGGCAGTATTTT. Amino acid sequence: CARFGPRGQYF.

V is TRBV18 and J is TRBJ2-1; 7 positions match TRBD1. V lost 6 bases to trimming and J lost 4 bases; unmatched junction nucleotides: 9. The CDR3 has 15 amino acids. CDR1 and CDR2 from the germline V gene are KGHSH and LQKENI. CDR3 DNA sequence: TGTGCCAGCTCCCAGGTTCACAGGGGATACAATGAGCAGTTCTTC. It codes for CASSQVHRGYNEQFF.

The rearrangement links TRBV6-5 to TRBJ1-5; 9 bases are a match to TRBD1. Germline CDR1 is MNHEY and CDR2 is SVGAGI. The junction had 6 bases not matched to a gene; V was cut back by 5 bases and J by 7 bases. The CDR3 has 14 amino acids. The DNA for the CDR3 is TGTGCCAGCAGTCCTGGACAGGGGAGACAGCCCCAGCATTTT. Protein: CASSPGQGRQPQHF.